This TCR beta chain derives from a study of a mutant IDH1 vaccine in newly diagnosed glioma. Study background: Investigators started vaccination 4-6 weeks after radiotherapy alone, or with temozolomide cycles. Former treatment meant radiotherapy, temozolomide, or both; the majority had gotten both.

This CDR3 is built from 13 residues. V dropped 6 bases and J dropped 8 bases, with 14 bases sitting between them. Per the germline V gene, CDR1 is MNHNY and CDR2 is SVGAGI (reference sequence). Described time point: week 23, last vaccination. Every single dose of the vaccine, 300 ug of mutant IDH1 20-mer peptide, came with topical imiquimod. With regard to this clone: Its antigen is unidentified.

Sequenced by immunoSEQ multiplex PCR; TCRdb stores in-frame clones only, minus some. The profile shows roughly 60,000 clones, roughly 84% of them singletons. The source is a man under 40 with glioma. Here the sequenced sample was PBMCs, taken from a glioma patient whose treatment included an IDH1 peptide vaccine. The J gene is TRBJ2-1, the V gene TRBV6-6; either TRBD1 or TRBD2 may fit D (6 bases each). DNA of the CDR3: TGTGCCAGCAGCCACCGGGGGCACGATGAGCAGTTCTTC. It yields the protein CASSHRGHDEQFF.